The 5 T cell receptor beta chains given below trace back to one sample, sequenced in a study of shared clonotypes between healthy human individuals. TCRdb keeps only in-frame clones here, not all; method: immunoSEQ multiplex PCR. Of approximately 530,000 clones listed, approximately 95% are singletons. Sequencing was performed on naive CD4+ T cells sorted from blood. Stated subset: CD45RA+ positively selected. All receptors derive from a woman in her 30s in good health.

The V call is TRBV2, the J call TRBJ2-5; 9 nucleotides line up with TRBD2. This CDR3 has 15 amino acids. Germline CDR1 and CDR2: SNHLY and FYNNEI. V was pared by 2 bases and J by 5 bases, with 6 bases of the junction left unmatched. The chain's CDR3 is CASSELAGKDETQYF. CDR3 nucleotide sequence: TGTGCCAGCAGTGAACTAGCGGGAAAGGATGAGACCCAGTACTTC.

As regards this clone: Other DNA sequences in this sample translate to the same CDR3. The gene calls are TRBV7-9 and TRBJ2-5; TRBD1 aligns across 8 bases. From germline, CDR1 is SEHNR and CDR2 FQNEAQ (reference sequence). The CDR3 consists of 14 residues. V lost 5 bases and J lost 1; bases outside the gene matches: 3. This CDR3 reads CASSLDRGQETQYF. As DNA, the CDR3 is TGTGCCAGCAGCCTAGACAGGGGCCAAGAGACCCAGTACTTC.

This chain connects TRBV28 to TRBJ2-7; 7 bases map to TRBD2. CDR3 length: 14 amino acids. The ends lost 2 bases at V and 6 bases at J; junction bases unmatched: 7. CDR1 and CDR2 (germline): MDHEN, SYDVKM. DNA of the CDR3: TGTGCCAGCAGTTTAGTGGGAGGGCTAGGCGAGCAGTACTTC. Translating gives CASSLVGGLGEQYF.

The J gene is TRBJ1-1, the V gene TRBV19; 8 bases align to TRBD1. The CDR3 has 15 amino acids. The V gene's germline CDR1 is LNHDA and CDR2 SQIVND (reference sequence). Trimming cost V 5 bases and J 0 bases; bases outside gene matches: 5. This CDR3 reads CASSVRTGMNTEAFF. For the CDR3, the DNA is TGTGCCAGTAGTGTACGGACAGGGATGAACACTGAAGCTTTCTTT.

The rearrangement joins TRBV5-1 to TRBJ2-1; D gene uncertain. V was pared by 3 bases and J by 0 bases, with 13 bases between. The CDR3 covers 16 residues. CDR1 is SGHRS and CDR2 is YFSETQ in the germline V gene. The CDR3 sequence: CASSSSGASSYNEQFF. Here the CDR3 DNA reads TGCGCCAGCAGCTCCTCGGGCGCAAGCTCCTACAATGAGCAGTTCTTC.